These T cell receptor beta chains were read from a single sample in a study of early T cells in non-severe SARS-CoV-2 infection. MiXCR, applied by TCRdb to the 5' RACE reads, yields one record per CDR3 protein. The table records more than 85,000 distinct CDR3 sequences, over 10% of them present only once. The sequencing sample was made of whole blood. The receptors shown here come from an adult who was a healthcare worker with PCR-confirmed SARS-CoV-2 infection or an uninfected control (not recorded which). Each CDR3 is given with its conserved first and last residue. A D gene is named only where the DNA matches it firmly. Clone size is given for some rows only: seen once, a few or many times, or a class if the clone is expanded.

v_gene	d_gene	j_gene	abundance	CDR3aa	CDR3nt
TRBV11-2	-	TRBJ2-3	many	CASSRFTDTQYF	TGTGCCAGCAGCCGATTCACAGATACGCAGTATTTT
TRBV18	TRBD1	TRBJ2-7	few	CASCAGTGTYEQYF	TGTGCCTCCTGTGCGGGGACAGGGACCTACGAGCAGTACTTC
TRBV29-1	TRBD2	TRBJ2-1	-	CSVRSGSGAYNEQFF	TGCAGCGTCCGAAGCGGGAGCGGGGCCTACAATGAGCAGTTCTTC
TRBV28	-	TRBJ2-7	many	CASSSDSYEQYF	TGTGCCAGCAGTTCAGACTCCTACGAGCAGTACTTC
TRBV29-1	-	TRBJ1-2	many	CSVRGLYGYTF	TGCAGCGTCCGGGGGCTCTATGGCTACACCTTC
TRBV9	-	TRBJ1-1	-	CASSTRGGADEAFF	TGTGCCAGCAGCACGAGGGGTGGGGCAGACGAAGCTTTCTTT
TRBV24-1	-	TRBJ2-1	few	CATSFYGNEQFF	TGTGCCACCAGTTTTTATGGGAATGAGCAGTTCTTC
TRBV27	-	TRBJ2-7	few	CASSLVRDRVYEQYF	TGTGCCAGCAGTTTAGTCCGAGACAGAGTCTACGAGCAGTACTTC
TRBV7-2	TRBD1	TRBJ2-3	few	CASSLGTGRGTRTDTQYF	TGTGCCAGCAGCTTGGGGACAGGGCGGGGGACGCGGACAGATACGCAGTATTTT
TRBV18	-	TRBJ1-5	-	CASSPSGRNQPQHF	TGTGCCAGCTCACCCTCTGGACGGAATCAGCCCCAGCATTTT
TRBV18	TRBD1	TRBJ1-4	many	CASSPPGQRVEKLFF	TGTGCCAGCTCACCACCGGGACAGCGGGTAGAAAAACTGTTTTTT
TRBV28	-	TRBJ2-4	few	CASSLPTKNIQYF	TGTGCCAGCAGTTTACCAACCAAAAACATTCAGTACTTC
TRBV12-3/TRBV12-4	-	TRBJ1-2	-	CASSSSQLYTF	TGTGCCAGCAGTTCTAGTCAGCTCTACACCTTC
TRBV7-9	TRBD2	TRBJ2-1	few	CASSPKTSGRATSSYNEQFF	TGTGCCAGCAGCCCTAAGACTAGCGGGAGGGCCACGAGCTCCTACAATGAGCAGTTCTTC
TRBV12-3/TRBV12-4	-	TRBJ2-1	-	CASSPTTVTGSLDEQFF	TGTGCCAGCAGTCCCACCACTGTAACCGGGAGTCTGGATGAGCAGTTCTTC
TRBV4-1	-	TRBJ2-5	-	CASSQDQGKETQYF	TGCGCCAGCAGCCAAGATCAGGGGAAAGAGACCCAGTACTTC
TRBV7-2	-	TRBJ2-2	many	CASSLSASTGELFF	TGTGCCAGCAGCCTCTCAGCGAGCACCGGGGAGCTGTTTTTT
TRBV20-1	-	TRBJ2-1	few	CSVQGIAENEQFF	TGCAGTGTCCAAGGGATAGCGGAAAATGAGCAGTTCTTC
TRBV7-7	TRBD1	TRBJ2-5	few	CASSHRDRSVETQYF	TGTGCCAGCAGCCATCGGGACAGGAGTGTGGAGACCCAGTACTTC
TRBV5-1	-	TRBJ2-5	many	CASSLEGTQYF	TGCGCCAGCAGCTTGGAGGGGACCCAGTACTTC
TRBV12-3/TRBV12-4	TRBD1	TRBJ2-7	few	CASSSDRSFYEQYF	TGTGCCAGCAGTTCGGACAGGTCATTCTACGAGCAGTACTTC
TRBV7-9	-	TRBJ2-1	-	CASSFPWSQINNEQFF	TGTGCCAGCAGCTTCCCGTGGAGTCAAATCAACAATGAGCAGTTCTTC
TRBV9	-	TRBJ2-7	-	CASSPKGGYEQYF	TGTGCCAGCAGCCCCAAGGGGGGCTACGAGCAGTACTTC
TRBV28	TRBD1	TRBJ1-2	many	CASSFGTGALRGYTF	TGTGCCAGCAGTTTTGGGACAGGGGCCTTGCGGGGCTACACCTTC
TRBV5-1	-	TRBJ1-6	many	CASSQPNSPLHF	TGCGCCAGCTCACAGCCTAATTCACCCCTCCACTTT
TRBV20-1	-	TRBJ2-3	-	CSARVDRTPKQYF	TGCAGTGCTAGAGTGGACAGAACACCCAAGCAGTATTTT
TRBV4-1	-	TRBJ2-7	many	CASLEGGSSYEQYF	TGCGCCAGCCTTGAAGGGGGGAGCTCCTACGAGCAGTACTTC
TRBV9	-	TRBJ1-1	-	CASSVLSGAEAFF	TGTGCCAGCAGCGTATTGTCCGGGGCCGAAGCTTTCTTT
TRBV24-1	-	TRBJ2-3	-	CATSGDKDTQYF	TGTGCCACCAGTGGGGATAAAGATACGCAGTATTTT
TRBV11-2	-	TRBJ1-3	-	CASRPTWDSGNTIYF	TGTGCCAGCAGACCTACTTGGGACTCTGGAAACACCATATATTTT
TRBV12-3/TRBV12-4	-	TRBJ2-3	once	CASSLGRATDTQYF	TGTGCCAGCAGTTTGGGGAGAGCTACAGATACGCAGTATTTT
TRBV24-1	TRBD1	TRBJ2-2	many	CATSDLGTGSTGELFF	TGTGCCACCAGTGATTTGGGGACAGGGAGCACCGGGGAGCTGTTTTTT
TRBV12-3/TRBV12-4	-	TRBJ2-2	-	CASSSDKSTGELFF	TGTGCCAGCAGCTCGGACAAGAGCACCGGGGAGCTGTTTTTT
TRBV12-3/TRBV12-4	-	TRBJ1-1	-	CASSPGMNTEAFF	TGTGCCAGCAGTCCGGGGATGAACACTGAAGCTTTCTTT
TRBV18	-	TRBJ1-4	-	CASSRLWRLFF	TGTGCCAGCTCACGGCTTTGGAGACTGTTTTTT
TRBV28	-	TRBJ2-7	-	CASSNVLGSWEQYF	TGTGCCAGCAGTAACGTTTTGGGTTCGTGGGAGCAGTACTTC
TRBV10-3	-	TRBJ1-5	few	CAISEPGLGDSNQPQHF	TGTGCCATCAGTGAGCCGGGTTTGGGGGATAGCAATCAGCCCCAGCATTTT
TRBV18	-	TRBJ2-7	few	CASSPSSHEQYF	TGTGCCAGCTCACCGTCGTCCCACGAGCAGTACTTC
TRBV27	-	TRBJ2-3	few	CATNSLGREVTDTQYF	TGTGCCACCAACAGCCTTGGGCGGGAAGTCACAGATACGCAGTATTTT